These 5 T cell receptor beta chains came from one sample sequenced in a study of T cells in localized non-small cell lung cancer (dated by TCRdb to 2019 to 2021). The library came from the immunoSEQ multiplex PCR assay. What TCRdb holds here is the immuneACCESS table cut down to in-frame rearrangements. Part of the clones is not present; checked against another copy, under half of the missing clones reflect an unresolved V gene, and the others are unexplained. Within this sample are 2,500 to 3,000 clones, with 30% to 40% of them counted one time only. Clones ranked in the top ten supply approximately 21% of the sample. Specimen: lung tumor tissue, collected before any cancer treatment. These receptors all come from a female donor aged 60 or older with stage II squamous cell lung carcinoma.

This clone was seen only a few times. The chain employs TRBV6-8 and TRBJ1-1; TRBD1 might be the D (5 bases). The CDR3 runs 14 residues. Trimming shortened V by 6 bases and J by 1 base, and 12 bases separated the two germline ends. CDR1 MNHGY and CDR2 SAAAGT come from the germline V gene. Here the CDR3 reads CASSWGRENTEAFF. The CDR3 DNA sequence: TGTGCCAGCAGCTGGGGACGGGAGAACACTGAAGCTTTCTTT.

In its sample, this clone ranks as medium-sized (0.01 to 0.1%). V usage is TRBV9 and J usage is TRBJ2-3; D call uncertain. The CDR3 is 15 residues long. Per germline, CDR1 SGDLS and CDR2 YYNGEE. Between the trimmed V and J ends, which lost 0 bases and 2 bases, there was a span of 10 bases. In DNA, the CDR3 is TGTGCCAGCAGCGTAGAGACGGGTTTCACAGATACGCAGTATTTT. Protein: CASSVETGFTDTQYF. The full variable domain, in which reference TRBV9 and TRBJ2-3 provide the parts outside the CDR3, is DSGVTQTPKHLITATGQRVTLRCSPRSGDLSVYWYQQSLDQGLQFLIQYYNGEERAKGNILERFSAQQFPDLHSELNLSSLELGDSALYFCASSVETGFTDTQYFGPGTRLTVL.

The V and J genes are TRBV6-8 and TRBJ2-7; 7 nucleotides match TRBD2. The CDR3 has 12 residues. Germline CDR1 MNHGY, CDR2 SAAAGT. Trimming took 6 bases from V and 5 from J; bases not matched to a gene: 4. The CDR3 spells CASRHGTNEQYF. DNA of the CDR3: TGTGCCAGCAGACATGGGACTAACGAGCAGTACTTC.

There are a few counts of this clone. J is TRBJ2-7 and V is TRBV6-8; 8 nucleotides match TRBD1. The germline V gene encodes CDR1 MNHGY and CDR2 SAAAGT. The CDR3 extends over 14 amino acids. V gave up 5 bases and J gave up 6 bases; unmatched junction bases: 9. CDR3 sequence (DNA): TGTGCCAGCAGTGACGCAGGGGGCCGGGGCGAGCAGTACTTC. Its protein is CASSDAGGRGEQYF.

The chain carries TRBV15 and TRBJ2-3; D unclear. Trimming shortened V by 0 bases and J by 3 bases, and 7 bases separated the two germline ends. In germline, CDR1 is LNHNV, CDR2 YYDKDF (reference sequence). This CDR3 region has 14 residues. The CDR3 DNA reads TGTGCCACCAGCAGAGATACGGCGACAGATACGCAGTATTTT. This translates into CATSRDTATDTQYF. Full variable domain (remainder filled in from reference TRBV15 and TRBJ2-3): DAMVIQNPRYQVTQFGKPVTLSCSQTLNHNVMYWYQQKSSQAPKLLFHYYDKDFNNEADTPDNFQSRRPNTSFCFLDIRSPGLGDTAMYLCATSRDTATDTQYFGPGTRLTVL.